This T cell receptor beta chain was retrieved from a study of post-analysis software for immune sequencing data. Presence of unique molecular identifiers characterized the TCR beta cDNA libraries. TCRdb called the PCR reads again in MiXCR, with one record for every CDR3 protein. This table has under 900,000 distinct CDR3 sequences, roughly 58% appearing once. Study findings and constraints: A handful of TRBV segments were more frequent in patients than controls; TRBV5-6, TRBV5-1 and TRBV20-1 belonged to this group.

Regarding this clonotype: Its target is unknown.

V lost 0 bases and J lost 5; bases outside the gene matches: 10. The CDR3 consists of 17 residues. The V gene's germline CDR1 is SGHRS and CDR2 YFSETQ. V and J are TRBV5-1 and TRBJ2-3; 9 nucleotides line up with TRBD2. The TCR originated in a girl aged 10 to 17 with multiple sclerosis. The sample comprised blood. CDR3 nucleotides: TGCGCCAGCAGCTTGGGGCTAGCGGGATACTCAGGAGATACGCAGTATTTT. Encoded protein: CASSLGLAGYSGDTQYF.